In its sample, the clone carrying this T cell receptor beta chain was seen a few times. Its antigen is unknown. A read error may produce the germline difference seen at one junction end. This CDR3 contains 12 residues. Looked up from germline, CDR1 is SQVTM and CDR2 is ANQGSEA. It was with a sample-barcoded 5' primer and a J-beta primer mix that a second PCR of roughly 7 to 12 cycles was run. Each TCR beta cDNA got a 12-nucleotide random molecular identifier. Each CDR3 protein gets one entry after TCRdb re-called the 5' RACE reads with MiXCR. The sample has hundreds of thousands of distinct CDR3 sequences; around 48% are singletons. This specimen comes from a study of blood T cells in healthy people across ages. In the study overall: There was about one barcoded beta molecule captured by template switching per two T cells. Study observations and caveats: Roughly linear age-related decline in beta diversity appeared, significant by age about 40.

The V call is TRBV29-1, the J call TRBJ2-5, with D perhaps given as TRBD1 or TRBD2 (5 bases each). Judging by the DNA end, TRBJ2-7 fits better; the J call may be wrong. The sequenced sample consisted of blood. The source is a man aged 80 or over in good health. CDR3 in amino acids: CSVERGTDEQYF. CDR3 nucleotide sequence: TGTAGCGTTGAGAGGGGTACCGACGAGCAGTACTTC.